These 18 T cell receptor beta chains came from one sample sequenced in a study of blood T cell repertoires in COVID-19. Measured with immunoSEQ multiplex PCR; TCRdb has only the in-frame clones, and not every one. Among about 200,000 clones listed, 86% were seen once. The sequenced sample consisted of PBMCs or T cells enriched from blood (not recorded which). These receptors all stem from a man aged 35 to 55 with acute COVID-19.

The genes are TRBV27 and TRBJ2-2, with D perhaps TRBD1 (5 bases). Looked up from germline, CDR1 is MNHEY and CDR2 is SMNVEV (reference sequence). CDR3 length: 14 amino acids. The germline V and J ends were trimmed by 4 bases and 2 bases, with 8 bases remaining between them. CDR3 loop: CASSWGPNTGELFF. CDR3 sequence (DNA): TGTGCCAGCAGTTGGGGCCCAAACACCGGGGAGCTGTTTTTT.

The rearrangement links TRBV6-2 or TRBV6-3 to TRBJ1-5; 8 positions match TRBD1. The germline V gene has CDR1 MNHEY and CDR2 SVGEGT. CDR3 length: 15 amino acids. The ends lost 6 bases at V and 2 bases at J; junction bases unmatched: 6. The CDR3 bases are TGTGCCAGCAGCTCCCAGGGGGCTGGCAATCAGCCCCAGCATTTT. Its translation is CASSSQGAGNQPQHF.

This sequence joins TRBV24-1 and TRBJ1-5, with D tentatively TRBD1 (6 bases). The CDR3 spans 16 residues. The V end was cut by 2 bases, the J end by 4 bases, with 14 bases between. The V gene's germline CDR1 is KGHDR and CDR2 SFDVKD. CDR3 in amino acids: CATSDSRRGANQPQHF. CDR3 nucleotides: TGTGCCACCAGTGATTCGCGGCGGGGGGCAAATCAGCCCCAGCATTTT.

V and J are TRBV7-2 and TRBJ1-2; TRBD1 matches 9 bases. CDR3 size: 14 residues. The germline V gene has CDR1 SGHTA and CDR2 FQGNSA. J lost 3 bases, V lost 5 bases, and 4 bases had no gene match. CDR3 sequence reads: CASSPGQGHYGYTF. CDR3 in DNA: TGTGCCAGCAGCCCTGGACAGGGGCACTATGGCTACACCTTC.

The V gene is TRBV28, the J gene TRBJ2-2; TRBD2 matches at 8 bases. The V gene end was trimmed by 7 bases and the J gene end by 2 bases; junction bases not matched to a gene: 12. CDR1 is MDHEN, CDR2 SYDVKM, per germline. The CDR3 extends over 17 amino acids. The CDR3 region has the DNA TGTGCCAGCAACACCCCAATGACTAGCGTAAACACCGGGGAGCTGTTTTTT. Translated: CASNTPMTSVNTGELFF.

The V gene is TRBV2, the J gene TRBJ2-1, with TRBD2 identical over 9 bases. Germline loops: CDR1 SNHLY, CDR2 FYNNEI. V lost 7 bases, J lost 3 bases, and 10 bases stayed unmatched. CDR3 length equals 16 residues. The CDR3 DNA sequence: TGTGCCAGCACCGCCGGAGCGGGAGGAGGCTACAATGAGCAGTTCTTC. Its translation is CASTAGAGGGYNEQFF. Complete variable domain (other parts from reference TRBV2 and TRBJ2-1): EPEVTQTPSHQVTQMGQEVILRCVPISNHLYFYWYRQILGQKVEFLVSFYNNEISEKSEIFDDQFSVERPDGSNFTLKIRSTKLEDSAMYFCASTAGAGGGYNEQFFGPGTRLTVL.

The chain has TRBV11-2 and TRBJ2-5; a possible D gene is TRBD2 (5 bases). The germline V gene has CDR1 SGHAT and CDR2 FQNNGV. Trimming left V 10 bases short and J 2 bases short, with 14 bases between. The CDR3 totals 13 residues. The CDR3 DNA is TGTGCCATCCCGGACGGGGTGCAAGAGACCCAGTACTTC. Protein sequence: CAIPDGVQETQYF.

This chain links TRBV29-1 with TRBJ1-1; no firm D call. The V and J ends lost 6 bases and 0 bases respectively, with 11 bases between them. Germline V lookup: CDR1 SQVTM, CDR2 ANQGSEA. There are 13 residues in the CDR3. The CDR3 is CSVNEGLNTEAFF. DNA for the CDR3: TGCAGCGTAAACGAGGGCCTGAACACTGAAGCTTTCTTT. The full variable domain, rest sourced from reference TRBV29-1 and TRBJ1-1, is SAVISQKPSRDICQRGTSLTIQCQVDSQVTMMFWYRQQPGQSLTLIATANQGSEATYESGFVIDKFPISRPNLTFSTLTVSNMSPEDSSIYLCSVNEGLNTEAFFGQGTRLTVV.

This chain joins TRBV7-3 and TRBJ2-7, with no clear D. Trimming removed 2 bases from V and 1 base from J, with 6 bases in between. CDR1 and CDR2 from the germline V gene are SGHTA and FQGTGA. The length of the CDR3 is 13 residues. CDR3 sequence (DNA): TGTGCCAGCAGCTTAGATCGGTCCTACGAGCAGTACTTC. This sequence encodes CASSLDRSYEQYF.

The chain recombines TRBV12-3 or TRBV12-4 with TRBJ1-4; weak D call: TRBD1 (5 bases). V lost 6 bases and J lost 14, with 19 bases in between. CDR3 length: 13 amino acids. CDR3 residues: CASRKAGPGVLFF. CDR3 bases: TGTGCCAGCAGAAAAGCGGGGCCGGGAGTGCTGTTTTTT.

The count of this clone is one. V and J are TRBV11-2 and TRBJ2-6, with D possibly TRBD2 on 5 matching bases. The germline gives CDR1 SGHAT, CDR2 FQNNGV. The V gene lost 5 bases and the J gene lost 2 bases, with 13 bases spanning the gap. This CDR3 has 16 amino acids. The CDR3 loop reads CASSVLGGPGANVLTF. DNA of the CDR3: TGTGCCAGCAGCGTATTAGGAGGCCCTGGGGCCAACGTCCTGACTTTC.

The CDR3 reads CASSQAPSGTGELFF. Written as DNA, the CDR3 is TGCGCCAGCAGCCAAGCCCCTAGCGGGACCGGGGAGCTGTTTTTT. V usage is TRBV4-1 and J usage is TRBJ2-2, with TRBD2 identical over 8 bases. The CDR3 extends over 15 amino acids. J gave up 5 bases and V 1 base, and 3 bases lay outside the gene matches. The germline CDR1 and CDR2 sequences are MGHRA and YSYEKL.

The CDR3 bases are TGTGCCAGCGCCCCGGGGGGGCGGGAGGCCTACAATGAGCAGTTCTTC. Translated, it gives CASAPGGREAYNEQFF. V is TRBV4-2 and J is TRBJ2-1, with 8 bases that match TRBD2. Trimming at V came to 8 bases and at J to 2 bases, leaving 11 bases not matched to a gene. The CDR3 totals 16 residues. The germline V gene has CDR1 LGHNA and CDR2 YNFKEQ.

This chain connects TRBV6-2 or TRBV6-3 to TRBJ1-2; no clear D. Between the trimmed V and J ends, which lost 5 bases and 4 bases, there was a span of 8 bases. This CDR3 has 12 amino acids. Germline V gene lookup returns CDR1 MNHEY and CDR2 SVGEGT. CDR3 in amino acids: CASSGQSYGYTF. The CDR3 DNA is TGTGCCAGCAGTGGGCAGAGCTATGGCTACACCTTC.

This clone occurred many times. This chain uses TRBV5-1 with TRBJ2-3; TRBD2 aligns across 10 bases. CDR1 SGHRS and CDR2 YFSETQ come from the germline V gene. V gave up 6 bases and J gave up 5 bases; unmatched junction bases: 9. The CDR3 covers 15 residues. CDR3 sequence reads: CASMVQAGGRDTQYF. DNA of the CDR3: TGCGCCAGCATGGTACAAGCGGGAGGGAGAGATACGCAGTATTTT.

This clone was counted a few times. The CDR3 nucleotides read TGTGCCAGCAGTTTATCAGGGGAGGGTACCCAGTACTTC. This translates into CASSLSGEGTQYF. The chain joins TRBV28 to TRBJ2-5; maybe TRBD2 (7 bases). The V gene lost 1 base and the J gene lost 8 bases, with 11 bases spanning the gap. Germline V gives CDR1 MDHEN, CDR2 SYDVKM. The CDR3 sequence is 13 residues long.

This clone was seen once. This sequence joins TRBV6-5 and TRBJ1-3; D not certain. The CDR3 has 12 amino acids. Germline V gives CDR1 MNHEY, CDR2 SVGAGI. The V end was cut by 10 bases, the J end by 2 bases, with 9 bases between. The CDR3 loop reads CATIGPGNTIYF. The CDR3 coding sequence is TGTGCCACAATCGGTCCTGGAAACACCATATATTTT.

J is TRBJ1-2 and V is TRBV7-9; a weak D match, TRBD1 (5 bases). The length of the CDR3 is 15 residues. V lost 7 bases and J lost 1, with 16 bases in between. Germline CDR1 is SEHNR and CDR2 is FQNEAQ (reference sequence). CDR3 DNA: TGTGCCAGCATCAACGCGCACAGGTTTAACTATGGCTACACCTTC. Its translation: CASINAHRFNYGYTF.